This entry lists 3 T cell receptor beta chains sequenced from one sample in a study of T cell changes during pregnancy in multiple sclerosis. Sequencing was performed with immunoSEQ multiplex PCR; in TCRdb, only in-frame clones are kept and a portion is missing. The sample shows about 44,000 clones, 80% to 90% of them seen only once. The material was CD4+ T cells from peripheral blood mononuclear cells, obtained after pregnancy. Receptors originate from a female donor with multiple sclerosis, enrolled in a pregnancy study.

The chain employs TRBV18 and TRBJ1-2; 8 positions agree with TRBD1. The CDR3 covers 17 residues. V lost 5 bases to trimming and J lost 2 bases; unmatched junction nucleotides: 13. CDR1 is KGHSH, CDR2 LQKENI, per germline. CDR3 sequence: CASSIIRTGNRNYGYTF. The CDR3 bases are TGTGCCAGCTCAATCATCCGGACAGGGAACAGGAACTATGGCTACACCTTC.

This clone came up once. The V gene is TRBV5-1, the J gene TRBJ2-1; 10 positions match TRBD2. Germline loops: CDR1 SGHRS, CDR2 YFSETQ. V dropped 4 bases and J dropped 4; count of bases not matched to a gene: 5. This CDR3 has 15 amino acids. This CDR3 is CASSQGLAEYNEQFF. CDR3 bases: TGCGCCAGCAGCCAAGGACTAGCGGAATACAATGAGCAGTTCTTC.

The chain recombines TRBV19 with TRBJ2-5; a weak D match, TRBD2 (6 bases). This CDR3 is 15 amino acids long. With 3 bases removed from V and 3 bases from J, the gap between germline ends came to 14 bases. The germline V gene has CDR1 LNHDA and CDR2 SQIVND (reference sequence). Here the CDR3 DNA reads TGTGCCAGTAGTATGTACGGGAGTCTAAAAGAGACCCAGTACTTC. It is translated as CASSMYGSLKETQYF.